The rows below give T cell receptor beta chains drawn from one sample of a study of blood T cell repertoires in COVID-19. This table comes from immunoSEQ multiplex PCR, and its TCRdb copy is limited to in-frame clones, with some not included. The table has 140,000 or so clones, roughly three quarters seen once. Material for sequencing was peripheral blood. Source of these receptors: a man aged 55 to 70 with acute or convalescent COVID-19. CDR3s include the opening cysteine and the closing phenylalanine or tryptophan. D genes are given only for firm matches. Clone size, where shown, is once, few, many, or a class for clones that have expanded.

>14|TRBJ2-5|NA|TRBD2|TRBV5-1
TGCGCCAGCAGCTCCGATAGCGGGAGAGAGACCCAGTACTTC
CASSSDSGRETQYF
>15|TRBJ2-3|NA|NA|TRBV5-1
TGCGCCAGCAGCTTGGCGGTAGCGGTCACAGATACGCAGTATTTT
CASSLAVAVTDTQYF
>14|TRBJ2-7|NA|TRBD1|TRBV5-4
TGTGCCAGCAGTCTACAGGGGGTATTCGGCGAGCAGTACTTC
CASSLQGVFGEQYF
>14|TRBJ2-1|NA|NA|TRBV7-2
TGTGCCAGCAGCTTAAGCCCCCCCTACAATGAGCAGTTCTTC
CASSLSPPYNEQFF
>13|TRBJ2-7|NA|NA|TRBV28
TGTGCCAGCAGTTCGACAGGTTCCTACGAGCAGTACTTC
CASSSTGSYEQYF
>13|TRBJ2-7|NA|NA|TRBV7-7
TGTGCTAGCGGCCCCCTCGATACCTACGAGCAGTACTTC
CASGPLDTYEQYF
>14|TRBJ2-7|once|TRBD1|TRBV7-6
TGTGCCAGCAGCTTAGCCATGGGACAGTTCGAGCAGTACTTC
CASSLAMGQFEQYF
>15|TRBJ2-2|few|TRBD2|TRBV10-2
TGCGCCACCAGGACTAGCGGGGGTGGCACCGGGGAGCTGTTTTTT
CATRTSGGGTGELFF
>13|TRBJ1-2|NA|NA|TRBV3-1/TRBV3-2
TGTGCCAGCAGGCCCCCAGGGATCCATGGCTACACCTTC
CASRPPGIHGYTF
>14|TRBJ2-1|NA|NA|TRBV28
TGTGCCAGCAGGGTGGAGGGCGCCTACAATGAGCAGTTCTTC
CASRVEGAYNEQFF
>15|TRBJ2-5|NA|NA|TRBV7-9
TGTGCCAGCAGCCAGGGGGACTTCACACAAGAGACCCAGTACTTC
CASSQGDFTQETQYF
>15|TRBJ2-2|few|TRBD2|TRBV7-2
TGTGCCAGCAGCCTGGGACTAGCGAACACCGGGGAGCTGTTTTTT
CASSLGLANTGELFF
>14|TRBJ2-3|once|NA|TRBV29-1
TGCAGCGCCAAGACAGTCCTTGGACCTGATACGCAGTATTTT
CSAKTVLGPDTQYF
>17|TRBJ2-7|NA|TRBD2|TRBV7-9
TGTGCCAGCCGCCCCGAAGCGGGAGTCGGGAGCTCCTACGAGCAGTACTTC
CASRPEAGVGSSYEQYF
>20|TRBJ2-1|NA|TRBD2|TRBV6-1
TGTGCCAGCAGTGTACGTTTGGGGAAAGAAGCGGGAGGCAGTAGGAATGAGCAGTTCTTC
CASSVRLGKEAGGSRNEQFF
>14|TRBJ1-4|NA|NA|TRBV5-1
TGCGCCAGCAGCTCCCGGGGGTCAGGAGAAAAACTGTTTTTT
CASSSRGSGEKLFF
>15|TRBJ2-1|NA|NA|TRBV7-8
TGTGCCAGCAGCTTACAGGGGAGCTCCTACAATGAGCAGTTCTTC
CASSLQGSSYNEQFF
>15|TRBJ2-7|NA|TRBD2|TRBV6-2/TRBV6-3
TGTGCCAGCAGTTACGGACTAGCGGGAGTCTACGAGCAGTACTTC
CASSYGLAGVYEQYF
>16|TRBJ2-7|NA|NA|TRBV3-1/TRBV3-2
TGTGCCAGCAGCCAAGATCCCGGGTTCAACTCCTACGAGCAGTACTTC
CASSQDPGFNSYEQYF
>15|TRBJ2-1|once|TRBD1|TRBV6-6
TGTGCCAGCAACGACCGGGACAGGGGGCTTCTTGAGCAGTTCTTC
CASNDRDRGLLEQFF
>14|TRBJ2-5|NA|NA|TRBV5-8
TGTGCCAGCAGCTTGGTGGTGGGCGGGGAGACCCAGTACTTC
CASSLVVGGETQYF
>14|TRBJ1-2|NA|TRBD1|TRBV27
TGTGCCAGCAACCCAGGGGGCGCGGGCTATGGCTACACCTTC
CASNPGGAGYGYTF
>15|TRBJ1-6|few|TRBD1|TRBV5-4
TGTGCCAGCAGCAAGGGACAGGGGGCTAATTCACCCCTCCACTTT
CASSKGQGANSPLHF
>15|TRBJ2-1|NA|TRBD2|TRBV2
TGTGCCAGCCGTATAGCCGGGCTAGCGGGAGGTGAGCAGTTCTTC
CASRIAGLAGGEQFF
>19|TRBJ2-6|NA|TRBD1|TRBV24-1
TGTGCCACCAGTGAGACACCGGGACAGGGAGGCTCTGGGGCCAACGTCCTGACTTTC
CATSETPGQGGSGANVLTF
>15|TRBJ2-1|NA|TRBD2|TRBV13
TGTGCCAGCAGCCCCCCTAGCGGGAATGTTAATGAGCAGTTCTTC
CASSPPSGNVNEQFF
>17|TRBJ1-1|NA|TRBD1|TRBV19
TGTGCCAGTAACCCTTCAGGACAGGGGAGTTGGAACACTGAAGCTTTCTTT
CASNPSGQGSWNTEAFF
>13|TRBJ2-7|NA|NA|TRBV10-1
TGCGCCAGCAGTGGGCAGGGCCCCTACGAGCAGTACTTC
CASSGQGPYEQYF
>16|TRBJ2-5|NA|TRBD2|TRBV6-1
TGTGCCAGCAGTGCGTCGTCTAGCGGGAGTCGGGAGACCCAGTACTTC
CASSASSSGSRETQYF
>12|TRBJ2-1|NA|TRBD2|TRBV12-3/TRBV12-4
TGTGCAGGCGGGAGGGCCACCAATGAGCAGTTCTTC
CAGGRATNEQFF
>14|TRBJ2-1|few|NA|TRBV7-3
TGTGCCAGCAGCCCCTTGGAGGGGACCAATGAGCAGTTCTTC
CASSPLEGTNEQFF
>15|TRBJ1-5|once|TRBD1|TRBV19
TGTGCCAGTAGTGTACAGGGGGAGAGTTATCAGCCCCAGCATTTT
CASSVQGESYQPQHF
>15|TRBJ2-3|NA|TRBD1|TRBV18
TGTGCCAGCTCACCGGACAGGGAGGCCACAGATACGCAGTATTTT
CASSPDREATDTQYF